What follows are 27 T cell receptor beta chains derived from one specimen sequenced in a study of T-cell reconstitution after alpha-beta-depleted transplantation in children. A TCRbeta library incorporating unique molecular identifiers was prepared. TCRdb used MiXCR to reprocess the PCR reads, holding one entry per CDR3 protein. The sample gives about 100,000 distinct CDR3 sequences, 5.5% to 7% of which show up once; more than 20% is in the top ten. Here the sequenced sample was PBMCs, mostly from graft donor cells, taken 360 days after TCRalphabeta/CD19-depleted stem cell transplant. The source of these receptors is a male patient under 10 years old who had a stem cell transplant for acute lymphoblastic leukemia, so the T cells may come from the graft donor.

This clonotype has at least ten counts. V is TRBV12-3 or TRBV12-4 and J is TRBJ2-5; D is perhaps TRBD1 (6 bases). V was clipped by 1 base and J by 9 bases, with 18 bases between them. The CDR3 totals 15 residues. The CDR3 DNA reads as TGTGCCAGCAGTTTAGGGGGGCCCCTAGGTAGGGCCCAGTACTTC. The encoded protein is CASSLGGPLGRAQYF.

This clonotype was counted only a few times. V usage is TRBV7-6 and J usage is TRBJ1-2; 7 bases line up with TRBD1. Germline V CDR1 and CDR2: SGHVS, FNYEAQ. Unmatched junction bases numbered 21, after V lost 6 bases and J lost 2 bases. This CDR3 has 19 residues. CDR3 DNA: TGTGCCAGCAGTTTACGAAGCCACTCGGGACAGCGTTTAAACTATGGCTACACCTTC. It translates to CASSLRSHSGQRLNYGYTF.

This clonotype was counted a few times. The chain combines TRBV7-6 with TRBJ2-3; TRBD1 aligns across 10 bases. The germline gives CDR1 SGHVS, CDR2 FNYEAQ. The CDR3 totals 17 residues. With V trimmed by 2 bases and J by 0 bases, 5 bases remained unmatched. The CDR3 DNA follows: TGTGCCAGCAGCTTAAATTGGGACAGGGGAAGCACAGATACGCAGTATTTT. It encodes CASSLNWDRGSTDTQYF.

This clonotype has a count of ten or more. The gene calls are TRBV27 and TRBJ1-1; no firm D call. CDR1 and CDR2 (germline): MNHEY, SMNVEV (reference sequence). V shed 7 bases and J shed 2 bases, with 11 bases lying between them. The CDR3 is made up of 13 amino acids. The CDR3 loop is CASKDLPNTEAFF. CDR3 coding DNA: TGTGCCAGCAAGGACCTTCCCAACACTGAAGCTTTCTTT.

This clonotype was recorded many times. The chain uses TRBV12-3 or TRBV12-4 and TRBJ2-2; 8 positions agree with TRBD2. CDR3 length equals 16 residues. The V gene end was trimmed by 5 bases and the J gene end by 2 bases; junction bases not matched to a gene: 7. The CDR3 sequence is CASSLTSGVNTGELFF. The CDR3 DNA follows: TGTGCCAGCAGTCTCACTAGCGGAGTCAACACCGGGGAGCTGTTTTTT.

The chain carries TRBV3-1 and TRBJ2-1, with 12 nucleotides matching TRBD2. The CDR3 is made up of 18 amino acids. CDR1 and CDR2 from the germline V gene are LGHDT and YNNKEL (reference sequence). The CDR3 DNA reads TGTACCTTCTGTTTAGGGGGACTAGCGGGTTTTGGAGGGAATGAGCAGTTCTTC. Its translation is CTFCLGGLAGFGGNEQFF.

This chain links TRBV7-8 with TRBJ2-7; possibly TRBD2 for D (7 bases). V lost 4 bases and J 3 bases, leaving 13 bases between the germline ends. This CDR3 has 14 amino acids. Germline V CDR1 and CDR2: SGHVS, FQNEAQ. The DNA for the CDR3 is TGTGCCAGCAGCTGGGGGGGCAGGGGCTACGAGCAGTACTTC. Amino acids: CASSWGGRGYEQYF.

The rearrangement joins TRBV6-2 or TRBV6-3 to TRBJ1-6; D is uncertain. V gave up 6 bases and J gave up 6 bases, with 12 bases separating them. The CDR3 consists of 14 residues. Per germline, CDR1 MNHEY and CDR2 SVGEGT. The CDR3 coding sequence is TGTGCCAGCAGGATCCGAGCCTTTAATTCACCCCTCCACTTT. This gives the protein CASRIRAFNSPLHF.

This clonotype was recorded at least ten times. The chain couples TRBV6-2 or TRBV6-3 to TRBJ1-1; a weak D match, TRBD1 (6 bases). Looked up from germline, CDR1 is MNHEY and CDR2 is SVGEGT. V lost 2 bases, J lost 8 bases, and 6 bases lay in between. CDR3 length equals 11 residues. The CDR3 DNA reads TGTGCCAGCAGTTACAGGGGGGAAGCTTTCTTT. Protein: CASSYRGEAFF.

J is TRBJ1-2 and V is TRBV7-9; D call uncertain. CDR3 length equals 15 residues. The V gene's germline CDR1 is SEHNR and CDR2 FQNEAQ (reference sequence). V was clipped by 4 bases and J by 0 bases, with 12 bases between them. The CDR3 reads CASSSLAAPNYGYTF. CDR3 nucleotides: TGTGCCAGCAGCTCCCTGGCAGCTCCTAACTATGGCTACACCTTC.

The chain combines TRBV28 with TRBJ2-2; no definite D call. The V end was cut by 2 bases, the J end by 2 bases, with 3 bases between. Germline CDR1 and CDR2: MDHEN and SYDVKM. This CDR3 is built from 13 residues. The CDR3 protein is CASSLPNTGELFF. The CDR3, as DNA: TGTGCCAGCAGTTTACCCAACACCGGGGAGCTGTTTTTT. The full variable domain, in which reference TRBV28 and TRBJ2-2 provide the parts outside the CDR3, is DVKVTQSSRYLVKRTGEKVFLECVQDMDHENMFWYRQDPGLGLRLIYFSYDVKMKEKGDIPEGYSVSREKKERFSLILESASTNQTSMYLCASSLPNTGELFFGEGSRLTVL.

This clonotype was counted many times. J is TRBJ1-5 and V is TRBV12-3 or TRBV12-4; 7 positions agree with TRBD1. This CDR3 has 15 residues. Trimming cost V 1 base and J 2 bases; bases outside gene matches: 2. The CDR3 region is CASSLGDRGNQPQHF. The CDR3 DNA is TGTGCCAGCAGTTTAGGGGACAGAGGCAATCAGCCCCAGCATTTT.

This clonotype appeared many times. This chain connects TRBV7-9 to TRBJ2-7; D is tentatively TRBD1 or TRBD2 (5 bases each). The CDR3 length is 13 residues. Germline CDR1 and CDR2: SEHNR and FQNEAQ (reference sequence). The germline V and J ends were trimmed by 6 bases and 2 bases, with 11 bases remaining between them. In DNA, the CDR3 is TGTGCCAGCAGTTTCCGGGGCCCCTACGAGCAGTACTTC. This gives the protein CASSFRGPYEQYF.

The rearrangement uses TRBV7-9 and TRBJ1-1; 7 bases agree with TRBD1. Per germline, CDR1 SEHNR and CDR2 FQNEAQ (reference sequence). J lost 3 bases, V lost 8 bases, and 12 bases had no gene match. The CDR3 runs 15 residues. The CDR3 loop reads CASVDREGGYTEAFF. For the CDR3, the DNA is TGTGCCAGCGTCGACAGGGAAGGGGGGTACACTGAAGCTTTCTTT.

This clonotype has at least ten counts. V usage is TRBV5-1 and J usage is TRBJ2-7; TRBD2 aligns across 11 bases. The CDR3 has 15 residues. V trimming: 3 bases; J trimming: 2 bases; junction bases outside the gene matches: 4. Germline values: CDR1 SGHRS, CDR2 YFSETQ. The CDR3 loop is CASSSGTSGPYEQYF. Written as DNA, the CDR3 is TGCGCCAGCAGCTCCGGGACTAGCGGACCCTACGAGCAGTACTTC.

This clonotype was seen many times. The rearrangement links TRBV28 to TRBJ1-2; 11 positions agree with TRBD1. The CDR3 extends over 18 amino acids. Per the germline V gene, CDR1 is MDHEN and CDR2 is SYDVKM. J was trimmed by 0 bases and V by 6 bases; bases with no gene match: 12. As DNA, the CDR3 is TGTGCCAGCAGGTTGGGCGGACAGGGGGCCTTTTCTAACTATGGCTACACCTTC. Protein sequence: CASRLGGQGAFSNYGYTF.

This clonotype was picked up many times. V usage is TRBV25-1 and J usage is TRBJ2-7; 7 bases are a match to TRBD1. The V gene's germline CDR1 is MGHDK and CDR2 SYGVNS. There are 14 residues in the CDR3. The V segment lost 4 bases and the J segment 4 bases; nucleotides outside the gene matches: 7. The DNA of the CDR3 is TGTGCCAGCAGTGGAGGGGACAGAATATACGAGCAGTACTTC. Protein: CASSGGDRIYEQYF.

This clonotype was counted between two and nine times. The chain couples TRBV4-3 to TRBJ1-5, with D possibly TRBD1 on 5 matching bases. The CDR3 contains 15 residues. The V gene's germline CDR1 is LGHNA and CDR2 YSLEER. Between the trimmed V and J ends, which lost 0 bases and 9 bases, there was a span of 15 bases. The DNA for the CDR3 is TGCGCCAGCAGCCAAGATGGGGCAGGTCGCTGGCCCCAGCATTTT. This codes for CASSQDGAGRWPQHF.

A few counts support this clonotype. The chain couples TRBV27 to TRBJ1-1, with no clear D. CDR3 size: 13 residues. The V end lost 2 bases, the J end lost 7 bases, and 11 bases lay between the germline ends. Germline V lookup: CDR1 MNHEY, CDR2 SMNVEV (reference sequence). The CDR3 DNA is TGTGCCAGCAGTTTAGCGGGGTGGGGTGAAGCTTTCTTT. Protein product: CASSLAGWGEAFF.

The V and J genes are TRBV5-6 and TRBJ2-2; TRBD1 matches at 10 bases. Germline CDR1 is SGHDT and CDR2 is YYEEEE. The CDR3 covers 15 residues. J lost 6 bases, V lost 3 bases, and 5 bases had no gene match. The CDR3 nucleotides read TGTGCCAGCAGCTCGCCGGGACAGGGGTCCGGGGAGCTGTTTTTT. It encodes CASSSPGQGSGELFF. The variable domain in full, with the rest retrieved from reference TRBV5-6 and TRBJ2-2, is DAGVTQSPTHLIKTRGQQVTLRCSPKSGHDTVSWYQQALGQGPQFIFQYYEEEERQRGNFPDRFSGHQFPNYSSELNVNALLLGDSALYLCASSSPGQGSGELFFGEGSRLTVL.

CDR3 sequence reads: CASSPWSTGQLGEQYF. Written as DNA, the CDR3 is TGTGCCAGCTCACCTTGGTCAACAGGGCAACTTGGCGAGCAGTACTTC. This rearrangement joins TRBV18 to TRBJ2-7, with D possibly being TRBD1 (6 bases). Germline V lookup: CDR1 KGHSH, CDR2 LQKENI. The CDR3 length is 16 residues. Trimming cost V 3 bases and J 6 bases, with 21 bases left between them.

This clonotype has just a few counts. J is TRBJ2-2 and V is TRBV9, with 7 bases fitting TRBD2. This CDR3 spans 14 amino acids. The trim removed 1 base at V and 7 bases at J, leaving 4 bases unmatched. The germline V gene encodes CDR1 SGDLS and CDR2 YYNGEE. The CDR3 sequence is CASSVKGGSGELFF. Here the CDR3 DNA reads TGTGCCAGCAGCGTAAAAGGCGGGAGCGGGGAGCTGTTTTTT.

This clonotype was seen repeatedly, ten times or more. The rearrangement joins TRBV12-3 or TRBV12-4 to TRBJ2-1; TRBD1 is a possible D gene (6 bases). V was trimmed by 3 bases and J by 9 bases, leaving 12 bases between them. CDR3 length: 13 residues. CDR3 amino acids: CASSFPTGGEQFF. The DNA of the CDR3 is TGTGCCAGCAGTTTCCCGACAGGAGGTGAGCAGTTCTTC.

This clonotype was picked up a small number of times. The V call is TRBV14, the J call TRBJ1-2; D possibly corresponds to TRBD1 (6 bases). The CDR3 length is 11 residues. Trimming took off 5 bases at V and 14 bases at J, with 15 bases between the two ends. In germline, CDR1 is SGHDN, CDR2 FVKESK. CDR3 amino acids: CASSVQGTQTF. DNA of the CDR3: TGTGCCAGCAGCGTACAGGGTACTCAGACCTTC.

This clonotype was seen at least ten times. Written as DNA, the CDR3 is TGCGCCAGCAGCCAAGATAGCGGGAGTGGGAATGAGCAGTTCTTC. This gives the protein CASSQDSGSGNEQFF. The chain joins TRBV4-3 to TRBJ2-1; TRBD2 matches 9 bases. The CDR3 covers 15 residues. V was clipped by 0 bases and J by 7 bases; unmatched bases: 4. The germline CDR1 and CDR2 sequences are LGHNA and YSLEER.

The V call is TRBV9, the J call TRBJ2-2; D is uncertain. The CDR3 is 14 amino acids. Germline CDR1 is SGDLS and CDR2 is YYNGEE. V lost 3 bases, J lost 8 bases, and 14 bases lay in between. The CDR3 DNA reads TGTGCCAGCAGCGCCTCCCCATTAGGGGGGGAGCTGTTTTTT. Its protein is CASSASPLGGELFF.

This clonotype has at least ten counts. The CDR3 bases are TGTGCCAGCAGCTTAGAGGCGGGACAGGTTAGCTCCTACGAGCAGTACTTC. Amino acids: CASSLEAGQVSSYEQYF. The J gene is TRBJ2-7, the V gene TRBV7-6, with TRBD1 identical over 8 bases. J lost 0 bases, V lost 1 base, and 8 bases had no gene match. Germline V gene lookup returns CDR1 SGHVS and CDR2 FNYEAQ. CDR3 length: 17 amino acids.